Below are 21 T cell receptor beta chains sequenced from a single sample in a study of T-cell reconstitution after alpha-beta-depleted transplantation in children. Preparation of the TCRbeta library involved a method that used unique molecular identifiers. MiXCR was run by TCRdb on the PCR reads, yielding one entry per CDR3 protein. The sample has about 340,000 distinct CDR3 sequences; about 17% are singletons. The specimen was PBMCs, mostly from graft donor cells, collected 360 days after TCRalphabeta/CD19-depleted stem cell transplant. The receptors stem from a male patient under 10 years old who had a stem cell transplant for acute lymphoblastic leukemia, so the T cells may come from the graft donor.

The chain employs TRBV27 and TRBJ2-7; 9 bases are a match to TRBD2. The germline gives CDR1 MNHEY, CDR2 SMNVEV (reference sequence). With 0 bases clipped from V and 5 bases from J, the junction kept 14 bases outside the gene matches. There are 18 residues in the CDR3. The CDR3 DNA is TGTGCCAGCAGTTTATCGACGGTGGGGTTAGCGGGAGTTCACGAGCAGTACTTC. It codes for CASSLSTVGLAGVHEQYF.

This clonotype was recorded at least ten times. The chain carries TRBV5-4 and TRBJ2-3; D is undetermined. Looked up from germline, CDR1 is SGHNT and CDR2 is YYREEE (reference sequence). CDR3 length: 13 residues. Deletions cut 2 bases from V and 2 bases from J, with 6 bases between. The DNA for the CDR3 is TGTGCCAGCAGCTTTGCCCCCACAGATACGCAGTATTTT. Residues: CASSFAPTDTQYF.

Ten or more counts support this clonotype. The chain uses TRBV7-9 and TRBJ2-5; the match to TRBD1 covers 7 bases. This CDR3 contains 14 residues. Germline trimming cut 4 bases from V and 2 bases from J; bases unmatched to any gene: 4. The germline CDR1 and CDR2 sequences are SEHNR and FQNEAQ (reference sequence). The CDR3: CASSYRQGQETQYF. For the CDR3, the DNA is TGTGCCAGCAGCTATCGACAGGGTCAAGAGACCCAGTACTTC.

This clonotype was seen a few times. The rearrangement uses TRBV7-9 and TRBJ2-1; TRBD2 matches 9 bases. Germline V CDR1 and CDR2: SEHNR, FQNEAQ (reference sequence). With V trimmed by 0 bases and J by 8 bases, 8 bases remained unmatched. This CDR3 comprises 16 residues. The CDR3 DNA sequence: TGTGCCAGCAGCTTAGCGTTGGTAGCGGGAGACGATGAGCAGTTCTTC. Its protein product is CASSLALVAGDDEQFF.

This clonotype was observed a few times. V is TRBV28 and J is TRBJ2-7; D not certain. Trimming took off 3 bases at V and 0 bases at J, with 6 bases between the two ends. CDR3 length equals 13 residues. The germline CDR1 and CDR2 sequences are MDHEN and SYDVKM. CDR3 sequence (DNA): TGTGCCAGCAGTTTCGGCAACTCCTACGAGCAGTACTTC. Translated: CASSFGNSYEQYF.

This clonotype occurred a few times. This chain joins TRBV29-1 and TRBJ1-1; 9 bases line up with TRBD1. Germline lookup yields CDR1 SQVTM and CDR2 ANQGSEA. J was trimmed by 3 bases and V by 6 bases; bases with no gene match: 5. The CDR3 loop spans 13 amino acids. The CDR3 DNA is TGCAGCGTGGGACAGGGATCATACACTGAAGCTTTCTTT. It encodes CSVGQGSYTEAFF.

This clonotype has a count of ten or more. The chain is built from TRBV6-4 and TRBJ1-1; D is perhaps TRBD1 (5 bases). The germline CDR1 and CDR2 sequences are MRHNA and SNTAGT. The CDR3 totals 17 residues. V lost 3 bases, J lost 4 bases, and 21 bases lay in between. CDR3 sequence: CASSELLPGPQATEAFF. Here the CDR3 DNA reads TGTGCCAGCAGTGAGCTCCTCCCGGGACCCCAAGCCACTGAAGCTTTCTTT.

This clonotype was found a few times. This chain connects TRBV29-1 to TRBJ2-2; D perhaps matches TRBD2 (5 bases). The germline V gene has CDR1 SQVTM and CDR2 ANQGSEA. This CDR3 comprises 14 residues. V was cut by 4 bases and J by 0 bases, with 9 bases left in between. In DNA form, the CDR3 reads TGCAGCGTTGGAATCGGGGCGAACACCGGGGAGCTGTTTTTT. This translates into CSVGIGANTGELFF.

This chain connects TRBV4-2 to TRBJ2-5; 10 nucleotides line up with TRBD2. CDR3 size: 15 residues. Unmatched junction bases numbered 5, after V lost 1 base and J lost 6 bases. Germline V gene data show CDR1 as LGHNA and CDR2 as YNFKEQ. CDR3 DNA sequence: TGTGCCAGCAGCCAAGTTCTAGCGGGAGTTAAGACCCAGTACTTC. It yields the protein CASSQVLAGVKTQYF.

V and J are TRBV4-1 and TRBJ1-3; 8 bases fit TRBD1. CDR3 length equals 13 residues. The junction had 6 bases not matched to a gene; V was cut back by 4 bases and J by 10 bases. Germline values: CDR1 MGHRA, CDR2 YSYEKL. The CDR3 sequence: CASSRTGLGTIYF. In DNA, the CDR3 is TGCGCCAGCAGCCGGACAGGGCTAGGAACCATATATTTT.

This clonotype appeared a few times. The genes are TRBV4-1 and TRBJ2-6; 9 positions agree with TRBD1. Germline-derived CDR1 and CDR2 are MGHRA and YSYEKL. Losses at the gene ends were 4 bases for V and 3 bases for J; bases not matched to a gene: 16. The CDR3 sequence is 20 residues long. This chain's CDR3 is CASSLTSGTGLYSGANVLTF. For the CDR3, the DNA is TGCGCCAGCAGCCTAACATCCGGGACAGGGTTATATAGTGGGGCCAACGTCCTGACTTTC.

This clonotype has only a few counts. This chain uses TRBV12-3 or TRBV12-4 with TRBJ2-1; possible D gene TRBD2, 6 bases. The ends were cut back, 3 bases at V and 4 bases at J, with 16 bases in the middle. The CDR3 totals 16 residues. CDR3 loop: CASSLRGGPIYNEQFF. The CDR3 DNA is TGTGCCAGCAGTTTGAGGGGAGGCCCTATTTACAATGAGCAGTTCTTC.

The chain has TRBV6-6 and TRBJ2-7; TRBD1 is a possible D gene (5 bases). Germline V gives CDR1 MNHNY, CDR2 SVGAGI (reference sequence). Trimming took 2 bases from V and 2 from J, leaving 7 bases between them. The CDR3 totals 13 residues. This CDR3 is CASSYRTTYEQYF. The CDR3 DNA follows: TGTGCCAGCAGTTACAGGACAACCTACGAGCAGTACTTC.

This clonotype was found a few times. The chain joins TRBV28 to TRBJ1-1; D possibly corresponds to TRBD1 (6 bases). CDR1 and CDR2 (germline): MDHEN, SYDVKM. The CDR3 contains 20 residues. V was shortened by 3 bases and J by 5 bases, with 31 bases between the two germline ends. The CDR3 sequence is CASSFPGRLTGPAWWTEAFF. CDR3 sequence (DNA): TGTGCCAGCAGTTTCCCCGGTCGTTTGACAGGACCGGCTTGGTGGACTGAAGCTTTCTTT.

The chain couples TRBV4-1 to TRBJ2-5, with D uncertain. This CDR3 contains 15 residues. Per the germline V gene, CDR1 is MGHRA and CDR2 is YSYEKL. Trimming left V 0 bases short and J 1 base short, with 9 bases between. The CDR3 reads CASSQEGRSQETQYF. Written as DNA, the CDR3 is TGCGCCAGCAGCCAAGAAGGCAGATCCCAAGAGACCCAGTACTTC.

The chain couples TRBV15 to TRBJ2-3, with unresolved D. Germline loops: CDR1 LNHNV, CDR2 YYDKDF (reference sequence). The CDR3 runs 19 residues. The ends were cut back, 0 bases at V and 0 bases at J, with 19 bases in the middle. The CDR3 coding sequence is TGTGCCACCAGCAGAGATTACGGGTTTTCAGGTTCTAGCACAGATACGCAGTATTTT. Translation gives CATSRDYGFSGSSTDTQYF.

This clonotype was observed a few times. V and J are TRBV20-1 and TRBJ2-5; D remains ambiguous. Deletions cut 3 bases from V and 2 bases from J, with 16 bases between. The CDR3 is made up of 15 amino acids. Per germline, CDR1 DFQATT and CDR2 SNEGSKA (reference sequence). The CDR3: CSARQKALSQETQYF. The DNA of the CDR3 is TGCAGTGCTAGGCAGAAGGCCCTATCTCAAGAGACCCAGTACTTC.

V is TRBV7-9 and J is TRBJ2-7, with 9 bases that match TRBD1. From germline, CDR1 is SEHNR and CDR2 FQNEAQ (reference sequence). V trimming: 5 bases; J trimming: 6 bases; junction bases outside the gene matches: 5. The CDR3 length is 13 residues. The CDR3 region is CASSLQGAGEQYF. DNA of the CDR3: TGTGCCAGCAGCCTACAGGGGGCCGGCGAGCAGTACTTC.

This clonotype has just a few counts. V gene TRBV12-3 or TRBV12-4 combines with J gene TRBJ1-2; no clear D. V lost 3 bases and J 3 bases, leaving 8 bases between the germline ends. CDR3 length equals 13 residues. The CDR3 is CASSLRGHYGYTF. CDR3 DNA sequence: TGTGCCAGCAGTTTGCGGGGTCACTATGGCTACACCTTC.

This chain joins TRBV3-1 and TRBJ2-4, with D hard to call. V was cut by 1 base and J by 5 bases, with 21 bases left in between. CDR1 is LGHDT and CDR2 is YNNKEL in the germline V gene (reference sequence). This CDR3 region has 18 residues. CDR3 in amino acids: CASSQGTSVSYYQNIQYF. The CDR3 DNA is TGTGCCAGCAGCCAAGGGACCTCAGTCTCCTACTATCAAAACATTCAGTACTTC.

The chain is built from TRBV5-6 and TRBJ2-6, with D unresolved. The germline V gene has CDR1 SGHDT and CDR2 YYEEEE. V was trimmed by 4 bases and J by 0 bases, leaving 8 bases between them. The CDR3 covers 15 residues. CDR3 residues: CASSRPYSGANVLTF. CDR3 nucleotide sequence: TGTGCCAGCAGCCGACCTTACTCTGGGGCCAACGTCCTGACTTTC.